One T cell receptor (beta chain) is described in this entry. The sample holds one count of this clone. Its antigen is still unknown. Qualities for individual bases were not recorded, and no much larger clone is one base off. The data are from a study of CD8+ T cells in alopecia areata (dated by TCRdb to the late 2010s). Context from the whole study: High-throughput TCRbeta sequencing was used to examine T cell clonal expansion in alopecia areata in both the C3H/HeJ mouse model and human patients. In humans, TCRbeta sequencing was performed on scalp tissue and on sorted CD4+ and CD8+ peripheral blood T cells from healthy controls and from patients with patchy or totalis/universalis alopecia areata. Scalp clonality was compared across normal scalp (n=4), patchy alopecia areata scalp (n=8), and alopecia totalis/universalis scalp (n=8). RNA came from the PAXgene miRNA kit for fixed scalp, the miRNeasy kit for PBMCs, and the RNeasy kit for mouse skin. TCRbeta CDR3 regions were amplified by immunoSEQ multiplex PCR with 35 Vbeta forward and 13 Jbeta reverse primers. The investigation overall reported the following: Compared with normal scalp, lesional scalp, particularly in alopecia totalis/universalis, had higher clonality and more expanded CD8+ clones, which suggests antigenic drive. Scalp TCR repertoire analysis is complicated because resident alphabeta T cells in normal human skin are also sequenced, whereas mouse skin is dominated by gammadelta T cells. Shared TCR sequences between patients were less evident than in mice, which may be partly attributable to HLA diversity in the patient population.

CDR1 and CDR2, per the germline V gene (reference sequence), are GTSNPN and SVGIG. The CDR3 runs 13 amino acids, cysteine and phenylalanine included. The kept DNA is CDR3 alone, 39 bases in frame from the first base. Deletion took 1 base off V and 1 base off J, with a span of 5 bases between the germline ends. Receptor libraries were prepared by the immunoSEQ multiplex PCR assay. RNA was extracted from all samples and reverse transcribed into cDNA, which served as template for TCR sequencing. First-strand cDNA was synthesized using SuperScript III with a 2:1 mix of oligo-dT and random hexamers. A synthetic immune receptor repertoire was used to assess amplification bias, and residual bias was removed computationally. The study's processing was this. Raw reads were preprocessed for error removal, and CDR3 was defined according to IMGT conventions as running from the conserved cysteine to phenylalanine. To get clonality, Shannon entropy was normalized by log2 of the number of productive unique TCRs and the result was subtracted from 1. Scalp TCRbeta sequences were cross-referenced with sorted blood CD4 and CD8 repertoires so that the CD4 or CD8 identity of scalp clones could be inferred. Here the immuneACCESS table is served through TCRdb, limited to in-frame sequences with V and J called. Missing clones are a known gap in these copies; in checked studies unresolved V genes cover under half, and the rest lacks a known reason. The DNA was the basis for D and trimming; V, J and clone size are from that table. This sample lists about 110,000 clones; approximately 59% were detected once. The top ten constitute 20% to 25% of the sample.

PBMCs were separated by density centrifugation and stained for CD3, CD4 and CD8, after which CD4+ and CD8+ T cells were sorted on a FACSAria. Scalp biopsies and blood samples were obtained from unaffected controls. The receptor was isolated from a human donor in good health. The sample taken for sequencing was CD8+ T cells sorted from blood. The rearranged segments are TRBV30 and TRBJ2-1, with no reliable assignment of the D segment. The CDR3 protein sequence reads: CAWSEPSYNEQFF. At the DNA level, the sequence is TGTGCCTGGAGTGAACCGTCCTACAATGAGCAGTTCTTC. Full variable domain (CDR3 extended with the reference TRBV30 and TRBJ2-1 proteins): SQTIHQWPATLVQPVGSPLSLECTVEGTSNPNLYWYRQAAGRGLQLLFYSVGIGQISSEVPQNLSASRPQDRQFILSSKKLLLSDSGFYLCAWSEPSYNEQFFGPGTRLTVL.